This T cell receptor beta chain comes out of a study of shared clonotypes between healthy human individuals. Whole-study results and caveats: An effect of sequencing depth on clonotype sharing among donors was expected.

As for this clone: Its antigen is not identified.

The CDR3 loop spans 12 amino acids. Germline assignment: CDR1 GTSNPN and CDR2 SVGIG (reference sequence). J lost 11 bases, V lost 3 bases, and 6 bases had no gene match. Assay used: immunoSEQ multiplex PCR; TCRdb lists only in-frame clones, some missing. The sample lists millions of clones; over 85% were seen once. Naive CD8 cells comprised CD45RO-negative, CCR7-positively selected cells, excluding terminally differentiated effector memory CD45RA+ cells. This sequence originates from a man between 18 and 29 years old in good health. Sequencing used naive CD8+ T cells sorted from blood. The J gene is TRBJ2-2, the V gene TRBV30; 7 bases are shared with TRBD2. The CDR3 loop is CAWRGTTPELFF. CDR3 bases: TGTGCCTGGAGAGGGACTACCCCCGAGCTGTTTTTT.